The source of this T cell receptor (beta chain) is a study of T-cell reconstitution after alpha-beta-depleted transplantation in children. TCRbeta library construction was performed incorporating unique molecular identifiers. TCRdb fed the PCR reads into MiXCR, producing one record per CDR3 protein. The sample has about 540,000 distinct CDR3 sequences; 15% to 20% are singletons. This CDR3 region has 14 residues. Germline V lookup: CDR1 DFQATT, CDR2 SNEGSKA (reference sequence). The ends lost 4 bases at V and 6 bases at J; junction bases unmatched: 10. V usage is TRBV20-1 and J usage is TRBJ1-2; TRBD1 matches at 8 bases. The sample in question was PBMCs from the stem cell graft donor, obtained from the stem cell graft. The TCR originated in a human donor who donated a stem cell graft to a child with acute lymphoblastic leukemia. The CDR3 loop reads CSAIPPGQENGYTF. The CDR3 DNA is TGCAGTGCTATACCTCCGGGACAGGAGAATGGCTACACCTTC.